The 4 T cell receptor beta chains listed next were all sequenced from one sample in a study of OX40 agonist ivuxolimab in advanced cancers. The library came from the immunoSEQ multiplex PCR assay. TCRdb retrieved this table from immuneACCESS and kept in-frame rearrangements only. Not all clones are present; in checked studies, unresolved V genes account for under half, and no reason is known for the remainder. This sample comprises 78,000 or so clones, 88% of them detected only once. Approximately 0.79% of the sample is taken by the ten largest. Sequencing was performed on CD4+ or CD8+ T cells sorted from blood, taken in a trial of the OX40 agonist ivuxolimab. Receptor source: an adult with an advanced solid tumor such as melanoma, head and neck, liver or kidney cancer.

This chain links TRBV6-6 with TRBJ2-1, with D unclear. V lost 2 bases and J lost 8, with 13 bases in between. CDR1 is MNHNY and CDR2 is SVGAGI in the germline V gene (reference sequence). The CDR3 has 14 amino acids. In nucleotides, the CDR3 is TGTGCCAGCAGTTACGGGCTAGGCAACTATGAGCAGTTCTTC. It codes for CASSYGLGNYEQFF.

The DNA for the CDR3 is TGTGCCAGCAGCGTAGGGGTAGATGGAAACACCATATATTTT. It is translated as CASSVGVDGNTIYF. The chain uses TRBV9 and TRBJ1-3; D not certain. The CDR3 has 14 amino acids. The germline V gene has CDR1 SGDLS and CDR2 YYNGEE. V lost 0 bases, J lost 3 bases, and 7 bases lay in between.

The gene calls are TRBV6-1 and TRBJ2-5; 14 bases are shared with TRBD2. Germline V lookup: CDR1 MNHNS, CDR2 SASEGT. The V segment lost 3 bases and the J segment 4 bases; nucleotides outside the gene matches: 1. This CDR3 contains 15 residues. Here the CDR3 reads CASSETSGRGETQYF. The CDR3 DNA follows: TGTGCCAGCAGTGAGACTAGCGGGAGGGGAGAGACCCAGTACTTC.

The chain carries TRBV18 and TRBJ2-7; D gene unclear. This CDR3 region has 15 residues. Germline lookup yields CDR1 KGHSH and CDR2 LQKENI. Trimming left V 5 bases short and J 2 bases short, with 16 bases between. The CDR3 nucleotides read TGTGCCAGCTCAAGGGCGGCCGGGTCCCCCTACGAGCAGTACTTC. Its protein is CASSRAAGSPYEQYF.